The clone carrying this T cell receptor (beta chain) was seen at least ten times. Its antigen is not identified. Each CDR3 protein is one row after TCRdb ran MiXCR on the multiplex PCR reads. The sample holds about 230,000 distinct CDR3 sequences, about a third seen once. This record comes from a study of breast tumors, draining lymph nodes, adjacent tissues. Axillary draining lymph nodes of breast cancer patients supplied the node samples. Study-wide findings and caveats: Tumor T cell lymph node origin was a supported hypothesis, not proven.

The CDR3 is 15 amino acids. Germline lookup yields CDR1 SNHLY and CDR2 FYNNEI. The junction had 7 bases not matched to a gene; V was cut back by 8 bases and J by 1 base. The receptor's source is a female donor with breast cancer. Some clones in this sample may be carry-over from other donors' samples. The chain employs TRBV2 and TRBJ1-5; 8 bases fit TRBD1. The sequenced material came from axillary lymph node tissue. CDR3 region: CASRSDRASNQPQHF. CDR3 nucleotides: TGTGCCAGCCGTTCGGACAGGGCGAGCAATCAGCCCCAGCATTTT.